A single sample is the source of the 21 T cell receptor beta chains below, sequenced in a study of control samples from healthy donors and cancer patients. Libraries were prepared by immunoSEQ multiplex PCR; TCRdb keeps only in-frame clonotypes and omits some of them. The sample carries 190,000 or so clones, approximately 92% recorded once. Sequencing was performed on blood. These receptors all stem from a man aged 18 to 35 in good health.

The chain links TRBV13 to TRBJ2-1; TRBD2 matches at 12 bases. V trimming: 5 bases; J trimming: 3 bases; junction bases outside the gene matches: 11. The germline V gene encodes CDR1 PRHDT and CDR2 FYEKMQ (reference sequence). The CDR3 contains 18 residues. CDR3 region: CASSPFPSGGARYNEQFF. Here the CDR3 DNA reads TGTGCCAGCAGCCCATTTCCTAGCGGGGGGGCCCGCTACAATGAGCAGTTCTTC.

This chain joins TRBV9 and TRBJ1-2; D is ambiguous. This CDR3 comprises 15 residues. V was pared by 3 bases and J by 7 bases, with 19 bases between. Germline V gives CDR1 SGDLS, CDR2 YYNGEE. Written as DNA, the CDR3 is TGTGCCAGCAGCGGAGGAGGGAGGCAGGCCATTGGCTACACCTTC. Its translation: CASSGGGRQAIGYTF.

The chain joins TRBV19 to TRBJ1-5, with D perhaps matching TRBD1 (5 bases). Germline CDR1 reads LNHDA; CDR2 reads SQIVND (reference sequence). The CDR3 runs 15 residues. V lost 4 bases to trimming and J lost 1 base, with 11 bases between them. Written as DNA, the CDR3 is TGTGCCAGTAGTACTCAGGGTGGAAGCAATCAGCCCCAGCATTTT. Its translation is CASSTQGGSNQPQHF.

This chain connects TRBV5-5 to TRBJ2-7; D remains ambiguous. V was cut by 1 base and J by 6 bases, with 8 bases left in between. The V gene's germline CDR1 is SGHKS and CDR2 YYEKEE (reference sequence). The CDR3 sequence is 12 residues long. The CDR3 here is CASSLTVSEQYF. The CDR3 DNA reads as TGTGCCAGCAGCTTGACGGTGTCCGAGCAGTACTTC.

This chain joins TRBV19 and TRBJ1-2; 7 bases agree with TRBD1. The CDR3 runs to 15 residues. V lost 7 bases to trimming and J lost 1 base; unmatched junction nucleotides: 9. Germline loops: CDR1 LNHDA, CDR2 SQIVND (reference sequence). CDR3: CASTPGTAINYGYTF. CDR3 nucleotide sequence: TGTGCCAGTACCCCCGGGACAGCTATTAACTATGGCTACACCTTC. Supplemented by reference TRBV19 and TRBJ1-2, the full variable domain reads DGGITQSPKYLFRKEGQNVTLSCEQNLNHDAMYWYRQDPGQGLRLIYYSQIVNDFQKGDIAEGYSVSREKKESFPLTVTSAQKNPTAFYLCASTPGTAINYGYTFGSGTRLTVV.

The chain carries TRBV2 and TRBJ1-5; no reliable D call. The CDR3 spans 14 residues. Trimming stripped 2 bases from V and 1 base from J, with 6 bases between. Germline CDR1 SNHLY, CDR2 FYNNEI. This CDR3 reads CASSESRSNQPQHF. The CDR3 coding sequence is TGTGCCAGCAGTGAAAGCCGCAGCAATCAGCCCCAGCATTTT.

The chain carries TRBV19 and TRBJ1-1; D is uncertain. V was shortened by 4 bases and J by 0 bases, with 12 bases between the two germline ends. The CDR3 totals 15 residues. Looked up from germline, CDR1 is LNHDA and CDR2 is SQIVND (reference sequence). The CDR3 spells CASSTSRKLNTEAFF. The DNA for the CDR3 is TGTGCCAGTAGTACCTCTAGAAAGCTGAACACTGAAGCTTTCTTT.

The V call is TRBV11-3, the J call TRBJ2-2, with D maybe TRBD1 (5 bases). CDR3 length: 14 amino acids. Germline-derived CDR1 and CDR2 are SGHNT and YENEEA. The germline V and J ends were trimmed by 0 bases and 7 bases, with 9 bases remaining between them. CDR3 in amino acids: CASSLEGVNGELFF. DNA for the CDR3: TGTGCCAGCAGCTTAGAAGGGGTCAACGGGGAGCTGTTTTTT.

V gene TRBV7-2 combines with J gene TRBJ2-2; 9 bases line up with TRBD1. This CDR3 has 16 amino acids. The junction had 7 bases not matched to a gene; V was cut back by 2 bases and J by 6 bases. The germline CDR1 and CDR2 sequences are SGHTA and FQGNSA. CDR3 amino acids: CASSLRTGGLAGELFF. The DNA for the CDR3 is TGTGCCAGCAGCTTACGAACAGGGGGCTTAGCCGGGGAGCTGTTTTTT.

The chain is built from TRBV12-3 or TRBV12-4 and TRBJ2-5; D unclear. The ends were cut back, 6 bases at V and 4 bases at J, with 6 bases in the middle. This CDR3 spans 11 amino acids. The CDR3 region has the DNA TGTGCCAGCAGCATTAGAGAGACCCAGTACTTC. Amino acid sequence: CASSIRETQYF.

The chain combines TRBV5-1 with TRBJ2-5, with TRBD1 matching over 11 bases. V was clipped by 4 bases and J by 5 bases; unmatched bases: 10. The V gene's germline CDR1 is SGHRS and CDR2 YFSETQ. The CDR3 has 16 amino acids. The CDR3 DNA follows: TGCGCCAGCAGCCTGGGTGGACAGGGGGCAATTGAGACCCAGTACTTC. Amino acids: CASSLGGQGAIETQYF.

This sequence joins TRBV27 and TRBJ1-2, with D unclear. Germline V CDR1 and CDR2: MNHEY, SMNVEV (reference sequence). V lost 3 bases and J 2 bases, leaving 10 bases between the germline ends. This CDR3 spans 14 amino acids. In nucleotides, the CDR3 is TGTGCCAGCAGTTTTTCGACTGGCAACTATGGCTACACCTTC. Its translation is CASSFSTGNYGYTF.

A few counts support this clone. The genes are TRBV20-1 and TRBJ1-1; D gene unclear. The CDR3 contains 11 residues. Trimming removed 1 base at V and 8 bases at J, with 8 bases between. CDR1 DFQATT and CDR2 SNEGSKA come from the germline V gene (reference sequence). The CDR3 region is CSARGTEEAFF. The CDR3 region has the DNA TGCAGTGCTAGAGGGACGGAAGAAGCTTTCTTT.

The J gene is TRBJ1-1, the V gene TRBV9, with unresolved D. Trimming pared 0 bases from V and 0 bases from J, leaving 9 bases between. Germline V lookup: CDR1 SGDLS, CDR2 YYNGEE. There are 15 residues in the CDR3. This CDR3 is CASSVGVDMNTEAFF. The CDR3 nucleotides read TGTGCCAGCAGCGTAGGGGTTGATATGAACACTGAAGCTTTCTTT.

This chain connects TRBV18 to TRBJ1-1, with no clear D. Trimming took off 3 bases at V and 0 bases at J, with 8 bases between the two ends. The germline V gene has CDR1 KGHSH and CDR2 LQKENI. The CDR3 length is 14 residues. For the CDR3, the DNA is TGTGCCAGCTCACCTAGGCAGATGAACACTGAAGCTTTCTTT. It translates to CASSPRQMNTEAFF.

This clone has just one count. V and J are TRBV24-1 and TRBJ2-3; D may be TRBD1 (6 bases). Germline CDR1 is KGHDR and CDR2 is SFDVKD. Trimming pared 2 bases from V and 2 bases from J, leaving 31 bases between. CDR3 size: 22 residues. The CDR3 DNA reads as TGTGCCACCAGTGATTCATTAACCCCTCTCATACCGGGACAATTATACACAGATACGCAGTATTTT. It codes for CATSDSLTPLIPGQLYTDTQYF.

J is TRBJ2-3 and V is TRBV15; 11 bases line up with TRBD2. Germline lookup yields CDR1 LNHNV and CDR2 YYDKDF (reference sequence). The CDR3 covers 19 residues. Trimming at V came to 2 bases and at J to 3 bases, leaving 13 bases not matched to a gene. The CDR3 sequence: CATSRYKPVAGGPTDTQYF. In DNA, the CDR3 is TGTGCCACCAGCAGATATAAACCCGTAGCGGGGGGGCCAACAGATACGCAGTATTTT.

The chain combines TRBV5-1 with TRBJ1-6; 7 nucleotides match TRBD1. The CDR3 has 17 amino acids. CDR1 SGHRS and CDR2 YFSETQ come from the germline V gene. Trimming at V came to 0 bases and at J to 7 bases, leaving 10 bases not matched to a gene. Written as DNA, the CDR3 is TGCGCCAGCAGCTTGGAGGGTGAAGGGGGCCGAAATTCACCCCTCCACTTT. Its protein is CASSLEGEGGRNSPLHF.

V usage is TRBV18 and J usage is TRBJ1-6; no clear D gene. CDR3 length: 15 residues. Between the trimmed V and J ends, which lost 3 bases and 5 bases, there was a span of 11 bases. CDR1 KGHSH and CDR2 LQKENI come from the germline V gene. Here the CDR3 reads CASSPGRADNSPLHF. As DNA, the CDR3 is TGTGCCAGCTCACCGGGGAGGGCTGATAATTCACCCCTCCACTTT.

The CDR3 loop is CASSLDGQSEAFF. DNA of the CDR3: TGTGCCAGCAGCTTAGACGGACAATCTGAAGCTTTCTTT. The V and J genes are TRBV7-2 and TRBJ1-1, with D possibly being TRBD1 (5 bases). Germline CDR1 SGHTA, CDR2 FQGNSA. This CDR3 region has 13 residues. V lost 1 base and J lost 6, with 9 bases in between.

This chain links TRBV12-3 or TRBV12-4 with TRBJ2-5, with 8 bases fitting TRBD2. The J segment lost 2 bases and the V segment lost 6 bases, leaving 2 bases of the junction unmatched. The CDR3 is 13 residues long. The CDR3 region has the DNA TGTGCCAGCAGAGCGGGAGTGCAAGAGACCCAGTACTTC. Protein sequence: CASRAGVQETQYF.